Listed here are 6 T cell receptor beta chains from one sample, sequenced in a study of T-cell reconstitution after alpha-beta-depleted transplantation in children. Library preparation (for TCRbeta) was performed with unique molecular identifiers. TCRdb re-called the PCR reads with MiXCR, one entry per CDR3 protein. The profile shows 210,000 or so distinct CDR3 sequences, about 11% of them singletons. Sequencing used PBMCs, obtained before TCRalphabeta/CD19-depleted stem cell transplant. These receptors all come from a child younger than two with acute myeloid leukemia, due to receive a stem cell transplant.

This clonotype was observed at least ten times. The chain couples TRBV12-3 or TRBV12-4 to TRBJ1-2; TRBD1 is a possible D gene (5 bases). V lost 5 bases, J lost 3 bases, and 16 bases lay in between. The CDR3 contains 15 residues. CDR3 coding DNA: TGTGCCAGCAGTGGTTTGGACACTAAGGACTATGGCTACACCTTC. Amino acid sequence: CASSGLDTKDYGYTF.

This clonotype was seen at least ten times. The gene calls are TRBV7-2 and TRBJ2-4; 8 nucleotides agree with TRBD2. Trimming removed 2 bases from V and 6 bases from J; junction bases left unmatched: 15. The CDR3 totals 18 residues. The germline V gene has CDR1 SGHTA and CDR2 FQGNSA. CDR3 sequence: CASSLRGVAGPRGNIQYF. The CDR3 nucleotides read TGTGCCAGCAGCTTACGCGGGGTAGCGGGACCTCGCGGAAACATTCAGTACTTC.

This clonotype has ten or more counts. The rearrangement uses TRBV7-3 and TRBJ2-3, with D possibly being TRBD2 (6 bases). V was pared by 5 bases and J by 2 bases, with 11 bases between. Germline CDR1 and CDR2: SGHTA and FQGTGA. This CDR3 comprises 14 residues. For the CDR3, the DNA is TGTGCCAGCAGCCCCGGGAGCGACACAGATACGCAGTATTTT. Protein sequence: CASSPGSDTDTQYF.

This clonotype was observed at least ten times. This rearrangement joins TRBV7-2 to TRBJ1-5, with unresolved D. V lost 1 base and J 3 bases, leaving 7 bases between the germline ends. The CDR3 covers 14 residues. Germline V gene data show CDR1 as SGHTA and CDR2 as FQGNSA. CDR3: CASSLGRNNQPQHF. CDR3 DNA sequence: TGTGCCAGCAGCTTAGGGCGGAACAATCAGCCCCAGCATTTT.

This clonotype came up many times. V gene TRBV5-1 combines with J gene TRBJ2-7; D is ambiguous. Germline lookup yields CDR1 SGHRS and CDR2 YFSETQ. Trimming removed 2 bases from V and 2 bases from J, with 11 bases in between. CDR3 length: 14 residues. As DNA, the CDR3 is TGCGCCAGCAGCTTTACCCGCGGAACCTACGAGCAGTACTTC. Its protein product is CASSFTRGTYEQYF.

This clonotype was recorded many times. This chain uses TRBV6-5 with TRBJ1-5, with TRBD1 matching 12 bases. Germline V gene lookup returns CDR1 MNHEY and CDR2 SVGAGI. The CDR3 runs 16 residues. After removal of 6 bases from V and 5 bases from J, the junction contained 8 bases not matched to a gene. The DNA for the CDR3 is TGTGCCAGCAGGTTTCCGGGACAGGGGGCCCATCAGCCCCAGCATTTT. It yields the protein CASRFPGQGAHQPQHF.